Listed below are T cell receptor beta chains from one sample, sequenced in a study of blood T cell repertoires in COVID-19. Some clones are missing from TCRdb's copy, which holds only in-frame ones; the method was immunoSEQ multiplex PCR. The sample lists around 60,000 clones, approximately 88% occurring once. Material for sequencing was peripheral blood. Receptor source: a human donor in a cohort sampled during active COVID-19. Each CDR3 is given with its conserved first and last residue. The D gene is left open where the match is weak. Clone size is stated in some rows and not others, as once, few, many or a class when expanded.

J: TRBJ1-1; D: TRBD1; V: TRBV20-1; size: -; CDR3: CSASPDRAYTEAFF; DNA: TGCAGTGCTAGTCCCGACAGGGCGTACACTGAAGCTTTCTTT
J: TRBJ1-2; D: TRBD1; V: TRBV9; size: -; CDR3: CASSGTGNGYTF; DNA: TGTGCCAGCAGTGGGACAGGAAATGGCTACACCTTC
J: TRBJ2-3; D: TRBD2; V: TRBV15; size: -; CDR3: CATSEPSGTSGSTDTQYF; DNA: TGTGCCACCAGCGAGCCGTCCGGGACTAGCGGGAGCACAGATACGCAGTATTTT
J: TRBJ1-2; D: -; V: TRBV12-3/TRBV12-4; size: -; CDR3: CASSLPGDSGYTF; DNA: TGTGCCAGCAGTCTACCCGGGGACTCAGGCTACACCTTC
J: TRBJ2-3; D: -; V: TRBV7-6; size: -; CDR3: CASSLIFLAVAGETDTQYF; DNA: TGTGCCAGCAGCTTAATATTCCTCGCGGTAGCTGGTGAGACAGATACGCAGTATTTT
J: TRBJ2-2; D: -; V: TRBV6-4; size: -; CDR3: CASSIGLNTGELFF; DNA: TGTGCCAGCAGTATCGGACTGAACACCGGGGAGCTGTTTTTT
J: TRBJ1-6; D: -; V: TRBV21-1; size: -; CDR3: CASSKARRAGRRDNSPLHF; DNA: TGTGCCAGCAGCAAAGCGCGTAGGGCAGGAAGGAGGGATAATTCACCCCTCCACTTT
J: TRBJ2-5; D: TRBD2; V: TRBV5-8; size: -; CDR3: CASSSLASGRGTQYF; DNA: TGTGCCAGCAGCTCCCTGGCTAGCGGTCGAGGGACCCAGTACTTC
J: TRBJ2-5; D: -; V: TRBV7-6; size: -; CDR3: CASSSLTEQETQYF; DNA: TGTGCCAGCAGCTCCCTGACAGAACAAGAGACCCAGTACTTC
J: TRBJ2-7; D: -; V: TRBV5-1; size: once; CDR3: CASSHDTFLYEQYF; DNA: TGCGCCAGCAGCCATGACACCTTTCTCTACGAGCAGTACTTC
J: TRBJ1-1; D: TRBD1; V: TRBV5-1; size: -; CDR3: CASSPGQGNTEAFF; DNA: TGCGCCAGCAGCCCCGGACAGGGTAACACTGAAGCTTTCTTT
J: TRBJ2-7; D: TRBD2; V: TRBV7-9; size: -; CDR3: CASSRPPTSGIFNEQYF; DNA: TGTGCCAGCAGCCGACCTCCCACTAGCGGGATTTTCAACGAGCAGTACTTC
J: TRBJ1-6; D: -; V: TRBV13; size: -; CDR3: CASSRQRNSPLHF; DNA: TGTGCCAGCAGTCGACAGCGAAATTCACCCCTCCACTTT
J: TRBJ1-3; D: -; V: TRBV3-1/TRBV3-2; size: -; CDR3: CASTPLRSGNTIYF; DNA: TGTGCCAGCACCCCCCTGCGCTCTGGAAACACCATATATTTT
J: TRBJ2-3; D: TRBD2; V: TRBV11-2; size: -; CDR3: CASILASGNTDTQYF; DNA: TGTGCCAGTATCCTCGCTAGCGGTAACACAGATACGCAGTATTTT
J: TRBJ1-1; D: -; V: TRBV6-2/TRBV6-3; size: once; CDR3: CASSYPAVWGAEAFF; DNA: TGTGCCAGCAGTTACCCCGCTGTATGGGGGGCTGAAGCTTTCTTT
J: TRBJ2-6; D: TRBD1; V: TRBV28; size: -; CDR3: CASSFDRVRPSGANVLTF; DNA: TGTGCCAGCAGTTTCGACAGGGTTAGACCCTCTGGGGCCAACGTCCTGACTTTC
J: TRBJ2-7; D: -; V: TRBV5-1; size: once; CDR3: CASSFESSRVYEQYF; DNA: TGCGCCAGCAGCTTCGAATCGTCGAGGGTCTACGAGCAGTACTTC
J: TRBJ1-6; D: TRBD1; V: TRBV18; size: -; CDR3: CASSPGTGRSPLHF; DNA: TGTGCCAGCTCACCCGGGACAGGGAGGTCACCCCTCCACTTT
J: TRBJ2-1; D: -; V: TRBV7-3; size: -; CDR3: CASSLLGGRTYNEQFF; DNA: TGTGCCAGCAGCTTACTCGGGGGTCGGACCTACAATGAGCAGTTCTTC
J: TRBJ1-3; D: TRBD1; V: TRBV6-5; size: -; CDR3: CATQVQGAAGNTIYF; DNA: TGTGCCACTCAAGTCCAGGGGGCTGCTGGAAACACCATATATTTT
J: TRBJ2-4; D: TRBD2; V: TRBV30; size: -; CDR3: CAWSLRRGGVNIQYF; DNA: TGTGCCTGGAGTCTTCGGCGGGGGGGCGTAAACATTCAGTACTTC
J: TRBJ2-7; D: -; V: TRBV29-1; size: -; CDR3: CSVGGVLGPYEQYF; DNA: TGCAGCGTTGGGGGGGTATTAGGCCCCTACGAGCAGTACTTC
J: TRBJ2-6; D: -; V: TRBV27; size: -; CDR3: CASRGLLIDSGANVLTF; DNA: TGTGCCAGCAGGGGACTGCTAATAGACTCTGGGGCCAACGTCCTGACTTTC
J: TRBJ1-3; D: -; V: TRBV4-1; size: few; CDR3: CASSQDVRSGNTIYF; DNA: TGCGCCAGCAGCCAAGATGTGCGGTCTGGAAACACCATATATTTT
J: TRBJ1-1; D: -; V: TRBV13; size: -; CDR3: CASSPEQNTEAFF; DNA: TGTGCCAGCAGCCCCGAACAAAACACTGAAGCTTTCTTT
J: TRBJ1-2; D: -; V: TRBV12-3/TRBV12-4; size: -; CDR3: CASSLTPNYGYTF; DNA: TGTGCCAGCAGTTTAACACCTAACTATGGCTACACCTTC
J: TRBJ1-2; D: TRBD1; V: TRBV4-3; size: -; CDR3: CASSQAVAGGGYTF; DNA: TGCGCCAGCAGCCAAGCGGTAGCAGGGGGTGGCTACACCTTC
J: TRBJ2-7; D: -; V: TRBV15; size: -; CDR3: CATSRQGSSYEQYF; DNA: TGTGCCACCAGCAGACAGGGGAGCTCCTACGAGCAGTACTTC
J: TRBJ2-1; D: TRBD1; V: TRBV12-3/TRBV12-4; size: -; CDR3: CASRGQLYNEQFF; DNA: TGTGCCAGCAGGGGACAGCTATACAATGAGCAGTTCTTC
J: TRBJ1-5; D: TRBD1; V: TRBV6-5; size: -; CDR3: CASGRDRLSNQPQHF; DNA: TGTGCCAGCGGGCGGGACAGGTTGAGTAATCAGCCCCAGCATTTT
J: TRBJ1-2; D: -; V: TRBV12-5; size: once; CDR3: CASGQDYGYTF; DNA: TGTGCTAGTGGTCAGGACTATGGCTACACCTTC
J: TRBJ2-1; D: TRBD1; V: TRBV12-5; size: -; CDR3: CASGLGGTGVGNEQFF; DNA: TGTGCTAGTGGTTTGGGCGGGACAGGGGTAGGGAATGAGCAGTTCTTC
J: TRBJ2-7; D: TRBD2; V: TRBV5-4; size: -; CDR3: CASSRGGQPVFEQYF; DNA: TGTGCCAGCAGCCGGGGGGGGCAGCCGGTCTTCGAGCAGTACTTC
J: TRBJ2-4; D: TRBD1; V: TRBV11-2; size: once; CDR3: CASSKDRGLNLAKNIQYF; DNA: TGTGCCAGCAGCAAAGACAGGGGCCTTAATCTAGCCAAAAACATTCAGTACTTC
J: TRBJ2-1; D: -; V: TRBV2; size: -; CDR3: CASRDGSSYNEQFF; DNA: TGTGCCAGCAGGGACGGGAGCTCCTACAATGAGCAGTTCTTC
J: TRBJ1-1; D: TRBD1; V: TRBV11-2; size: -; CDR3: CASSLPHTLDRSNTEAFF; DNA: TGTGCCAGCAGCTTACCCCACACCCTGGACAGGTCCAACACTGAAGCTTTCTTT
J: TRBJ1-1; D: -; V: TRBV6-5; size: -; CDR3: CASSYRGGITEAFF; DNA: TGTGCCAGCAGTTACCGGGGGGGAATCACTGAAGCTTTCTTT
J: TRBJ2-1; D: TRBD2; V: TRBV7-8; size: -; CDR3: CASSLESITTSGSYEQFF; DNA: TGTGCCAGCAGCTTAGAATCAATCACGACTAGCGGGAGCTATGAGCAGTTCTTC
J: TRBJ2-7; D: -; V: TRBV21-1; size: -; CDR3: CASSILHRSNYEQYF; DNA: TGTGCCAGCAGCATCCTTCACAGGTCGAACTACGAGCAGTACTTC
J: TRBJ2-7; D: TRBD1; V: TRBV4-1; size: -; CDR3: CASSPEDRGQYEQYF; DNA: TGCGCCAGCAGCCCAGAGGACAGGGGGCAATACGAGCAGTACTTC
J: TRBJ2-2; D: TRBD1; V: TRBV5-4; size: -; CDR3: CASSPRTGGSTGELFF; DNA: TGTGCCAGCAGCCCTAGGACAGGGGGAAGCACCGGGGAGCTGTTTTTT
J: TRBJ2-7; D: -; V: TRBV7-9; size: -; CDR3: CASSLSRVGEQYF; DNA: TGTGCCAGCAGCTTATCCAGGGTCGGCGAGCAGTACTTC
J: TRBJ1-1; D: TRBD1; V: TRBV12-3/TRBV12-4; size: -; CDR3: CASSLADRGAFF; DNA: TGTGCCAGCAGTTTAGCGGACAGGGGTGCTTTCTTT
J: TRBJ2-7; D: -; V: TRBV11-2; size: few; CDR3: CASSLGQGTLEQYF; DNA: TGTGCCAGCAGCTTAGGGCAGGGGACCCTCGAGCAGTACTTC
J: TRBJ2-1; D: TRBD2; V: TRBV6-4; size: once; CDR3: CASRVLAGKDNEQFF; DNA: TGTGCCAGCAGAGTACTAGCGGGAAAGGACAATGAGCAGTTCTTC
J: TRBJ1-2; D: TRBD1; V: TRBV5-5; size: -; CDR3: CASSLGGQGGYGYTF; DNA: TGTGCCAGCAGCTTGGGAGGACAGGGGGGCTATGGCTACACCTTC
J: TRBJ1-1; D: TRBD1; V: TRBV6-5; size: -; CDR3: CASSTGTGGTEAFF; DNA: TGTGCCAGCAGTACCGGGACAGGGGGCACTGAAGCTTTCTTT
J: TRBJ2-3; D: -; V: TRBV3-1/TRBV3-2; size: -; CDR3: CASSQGNLAGVDTQYF; DNA: TGTGCCAGCAGCCAAGGGAATTTGGCAGGGGTAGATACGCAGTATTTT
J: TRBJ1-4; D: TRBD1; V: TRBV7-8; size: -; CDR3: CASSLGGTVEKLFF; DNA: TGTGCCAGCAGCTTAGGCGGGACAGTAGAAAAACTGTTTTTT
J: TRBJ2-3; D: -; V: TRBV27; size: -; CDR3: CASSQDRSTDTQYF; DNA: TGTGCCAGCAGCCAGGACAGATCCACAGATACGCAGTATTTT
J: TRBJ1-2; D: -; V: TRBV30; size: -; CDR3: CAWSETDILGYTF; DNA: TGTGCCTGGAGTGAGACAGACATTCTTGGCTACACCTTC